These 9 T cell receptor beta chains came from one sample sequenced in a study of blood T cell repertoires in COVID-19. The protocol was immunoSEQ multiplex PCR, while the TCRdb copy is restricted to in-frame clones and leaves out a portion. The sample records roughly 180,000 clones, roughly 81% being singletons. Material for sequencing was peripheral blood. Source of these receptors: a woman of 80 years or more with COVID-19, enrolled during active disease.

The CDR3 DNA is TGTGCCAGCAGTTGGGACAGGGCTGCCACCGGGGAGCTGTTTTTT. Translated: CASSWDRAATGELFF. This chain connects TRBV6-5 to TRBJ2-2; 9 bases map to TRBD1. CDR3 size: 15 residues. Germline V gene lookup returns CDR1 MNHEY and CDR2 SVGAGI. Trimming cost V 4 bases and J 4 bases; bases outside gene matches: 4.

The chain carries TRBV5-1 and TRBJ1-2, with a weak D call TRBD1 (6 bases). The V and J ends lost 0 bases and 6 bases respectively, with 12 bases between them. The CDR3 loop spans 14 amino acids. Germline V gene lookup returns CDR1 SGHRS and CDR2 YFSETQ. The CDR3 region is CASSLERGSDGYTF. The CDR3 DNA is TGCGCCAGCAGCTTGGAAAGGGGGAGTGATGGCTACACCTTC.

The chain carries TRBV24-1 and TRBJ2-1, with 12 bases aligning to TRBD2. There are 17 residues in the CDR3. CDR1 and CDR2 (germline): KGHDR, SFDVKD. The V segment lost 3 bases and the J segment 3 bases; nucleotides outside the gene matches: 5. CDR3 in DNA: TGTGCCACCAGTGATACGACTAGCGGGGGTCTCTACAATGAGCAGTTCTTC. It yields the protein CATSDTTSGGLYNEQFF.

The chain links TRBV19 to TRBJ1-5; the D is unclear. Germline CDR1 and CDR2: LNHDA and SQIVND (reference sequence). The V and J ends lost 4 bases and 0 bases respectively, with 13 bases between them. The CDR3 consists of 16 residues. CDR3 DNA sequence: TGTGCCAGTAGTACCCACAGCAAACCTAGCAATCAGCCCCAGCATTTT. Translated: CASSTHSKPSNQPQHF.

The chain couples TRBV6-5 to TRBJ1-6; 8 positions match TRBD1. CDR1 MNHEY and CDR2 SVGAGI come from the germline V gene. The CDR3 contains 14 residues. V trimming: 8 bases; J trimming: 5 bases; junction bases outside the gene matches: 5. The CDR3 DNA reads as TGTGCCAGCTCTCGACAGGGGAATAATTCACCCCTCCACTTT. Protein sequence: CASSRQGNNSPLHF.

The V and J genes are TRBV19 and TRBJ2-2, with 9 positions matching TRBD1. Germline trimming cut 6 bases from V and 7 bases from J; bases unmatched to any gene: 6. This CDR3 has 14 amino acids. Per the germline V gene, CDR1 is LNHDA and CDR2 is SQIVND (reference sequence). CDR3 region: CASRITGGHGELFF. In DNA, the CDR3 is TGTGCCAGTAGGATAACAGGGGGCCACGGGGAGCTGTTTTTT.

The V gene is TRBV7-9, the J gene TRBJ1-2; TRBD1 might be the D (5 bases). The CDR3 consists of 15 residues. The germline V gene has CDR1 SEHNR and CDR2 FQNEAQ (reference sequence). Trimming took 5 bases from V and 5 from J, leaving 18 bases between them. CDR3 sequence (DNA): TGTGCCAGCAGCCTCGGACAAAGCTCGATTTATGGCTACACCTTC. This encodes CASSLGQSSIYGYTF.

The chain combines TRBV5-4 with TRBJ2-3, with D tentatively TRBD1 (5 bases). Germline V gene lookup returns CDR1 SGHNT and CDR2 YYREEE (reference sequence). The CDR3 consists of 14 residues. Trimming took off 5 bases at V and 0 bases at J, with 10 bases between the two ends. CDR3 region: CASRRQPSTDTQYF. For the CDR3, the DNA is TGTGCCAGCAGACGACAGCCCAGCACAGATACGCAGTATTTT.

The V call is TRBV7-9, the J call TRBJ1-4; 8 nucleotides line up with TRBD1. This CDR3 has 15 residues. From germline, CDR1 is SEHNR and CDR2 FQNEAQ (reference sequence). The junction had 5 bases not matched to a gene; V was cut back by 4 bases and J by 4 bases. CDR3 amino acids: CASSYRQGFNEKLFF. The CDR3 DNA is TGTGCCAGCAGCTACCGACAGGGGTTTAATGAAAAACTGTTTTTT.